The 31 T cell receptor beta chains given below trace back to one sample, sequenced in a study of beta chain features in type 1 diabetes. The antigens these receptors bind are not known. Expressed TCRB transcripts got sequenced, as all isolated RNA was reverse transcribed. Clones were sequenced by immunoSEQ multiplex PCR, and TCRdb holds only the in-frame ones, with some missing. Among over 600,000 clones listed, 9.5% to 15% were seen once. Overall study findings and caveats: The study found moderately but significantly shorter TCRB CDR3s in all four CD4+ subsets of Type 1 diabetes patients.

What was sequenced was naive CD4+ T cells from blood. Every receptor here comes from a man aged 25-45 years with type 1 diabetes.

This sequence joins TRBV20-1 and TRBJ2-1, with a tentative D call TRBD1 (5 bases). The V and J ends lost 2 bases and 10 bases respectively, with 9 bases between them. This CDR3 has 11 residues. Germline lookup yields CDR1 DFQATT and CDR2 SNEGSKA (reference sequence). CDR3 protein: CSARPWGEQFF. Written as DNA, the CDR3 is TGCAGTGCTAGACCCTGGGGCGAGCAGTTCTTC.

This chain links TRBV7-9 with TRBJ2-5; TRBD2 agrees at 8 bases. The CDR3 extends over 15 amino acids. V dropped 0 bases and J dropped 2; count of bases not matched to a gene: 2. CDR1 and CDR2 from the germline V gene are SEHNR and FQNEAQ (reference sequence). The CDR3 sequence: CASSLASGAQETQYF. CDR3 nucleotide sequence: TGTGCCAGCAGCTTAGCTAGCGGGGCTCAAGAGACCCAGTACTTC.

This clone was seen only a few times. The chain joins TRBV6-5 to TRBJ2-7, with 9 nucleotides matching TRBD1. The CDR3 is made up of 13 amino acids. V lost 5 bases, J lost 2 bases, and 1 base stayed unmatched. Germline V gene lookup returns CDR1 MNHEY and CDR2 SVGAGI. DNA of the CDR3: TGTGCCAGCAGTCGGACAGGGGCCTACGAGCAGTACTTC. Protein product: CASSRTGAYEQYF.

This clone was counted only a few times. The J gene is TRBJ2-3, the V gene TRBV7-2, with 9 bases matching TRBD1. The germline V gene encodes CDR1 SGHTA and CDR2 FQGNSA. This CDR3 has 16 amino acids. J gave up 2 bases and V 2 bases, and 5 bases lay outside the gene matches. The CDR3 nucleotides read TGTGCCAGCAGCTTAAGGCGGACAGGGGACACAGATACGCAGTATTTT. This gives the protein CASSLRRTGDTDTQYF.

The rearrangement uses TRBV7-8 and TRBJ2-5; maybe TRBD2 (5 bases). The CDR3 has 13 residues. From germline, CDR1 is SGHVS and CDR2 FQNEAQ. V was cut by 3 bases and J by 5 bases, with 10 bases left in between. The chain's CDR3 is CASSFKAEETQYF. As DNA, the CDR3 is TGTGCCAGCAGCTTCAAAGCGGAGGAGACCCAGTACTTC.

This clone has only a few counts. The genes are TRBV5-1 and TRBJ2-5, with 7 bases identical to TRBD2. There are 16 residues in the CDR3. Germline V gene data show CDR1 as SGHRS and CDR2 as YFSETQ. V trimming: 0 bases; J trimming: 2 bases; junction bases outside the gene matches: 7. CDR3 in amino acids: CASSLVASGTQETQYF. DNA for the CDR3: TGCGCCAGCAGCTTGGTGGCTAGCGGAACTCAAGAGACCCAGTACTTC.

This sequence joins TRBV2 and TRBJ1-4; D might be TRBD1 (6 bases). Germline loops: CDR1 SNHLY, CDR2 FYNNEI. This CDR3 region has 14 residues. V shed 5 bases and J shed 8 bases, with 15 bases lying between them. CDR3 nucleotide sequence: TGTGCCAGCAGTCAACAGGGCAGAGGGGAAAAACTGTTTTTT. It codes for CASSQQGRGEKLFF.

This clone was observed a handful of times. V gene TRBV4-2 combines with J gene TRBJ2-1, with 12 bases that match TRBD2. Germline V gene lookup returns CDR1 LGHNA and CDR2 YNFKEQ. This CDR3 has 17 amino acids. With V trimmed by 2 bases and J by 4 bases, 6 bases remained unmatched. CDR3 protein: CASSQMKTSGGYNEQFF. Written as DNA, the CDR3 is TGTGCCAGCAGCCAAATGAAGACTAGCGGGGGTTACAATGAGCAGTTCTTC.

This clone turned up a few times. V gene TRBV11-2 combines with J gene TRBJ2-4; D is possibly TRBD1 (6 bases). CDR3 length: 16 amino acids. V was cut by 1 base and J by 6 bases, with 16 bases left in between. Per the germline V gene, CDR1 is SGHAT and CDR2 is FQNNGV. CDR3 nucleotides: TGTGCCAGCAGCTTAGCCCCTACAGGGCTCGGAAACATTCAGTACTTC. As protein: CASSLAPTGLGNIQYF. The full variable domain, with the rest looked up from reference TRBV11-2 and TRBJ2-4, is EAGVAQSPRYKIIEKRQSVAFWCNPISGHATLYWYQQILGQGPKLLIQFQNNGVVDDSQLPKDRFSAERLKGVDSTLKIQPAKLEDSAVYLCASSLAPTGLGNIQYFGAGTRLSVL.

The CDR3 sequence is CASSTAVTYEQYF. CDR3 in DNA: TGTGCCAGCAGTACCGCCGTAACCTACGAGCAGTACTTC. The chain joins TRBV6-5 to TRBJ2-7, with D unclear. The V end was cut by 5 bases, the J end by 2 bases, with 10 bases between. CDR1 and CDR2 (germline): MNHEY, SVGAGI. This CDR3 is 13 amino acids long.

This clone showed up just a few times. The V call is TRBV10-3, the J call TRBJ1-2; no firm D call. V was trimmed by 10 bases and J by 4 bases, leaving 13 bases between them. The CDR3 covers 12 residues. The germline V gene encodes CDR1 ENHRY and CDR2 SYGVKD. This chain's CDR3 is CATRPASYGYTF. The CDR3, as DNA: TGTGCCACCAGGCCTGCATCCTATGGCTACACCTTC.

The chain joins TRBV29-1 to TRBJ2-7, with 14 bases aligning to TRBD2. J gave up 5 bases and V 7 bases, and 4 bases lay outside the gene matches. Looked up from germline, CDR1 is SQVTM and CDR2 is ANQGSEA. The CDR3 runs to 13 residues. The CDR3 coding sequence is TGCAGCGCCTCGGGACTAGCGGGGGACGAGCAGTACTTC. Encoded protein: CSASGLAGDEQYF.

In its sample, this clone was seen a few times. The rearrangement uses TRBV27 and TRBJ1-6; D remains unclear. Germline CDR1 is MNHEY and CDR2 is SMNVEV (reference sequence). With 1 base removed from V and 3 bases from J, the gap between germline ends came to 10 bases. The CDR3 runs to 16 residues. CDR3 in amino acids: CASSLYGLVYNSPLHF. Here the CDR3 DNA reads TGTGCCAGCAGTTTATATGGCTTAGTCTATAATTCACCCCTCCACTTT.

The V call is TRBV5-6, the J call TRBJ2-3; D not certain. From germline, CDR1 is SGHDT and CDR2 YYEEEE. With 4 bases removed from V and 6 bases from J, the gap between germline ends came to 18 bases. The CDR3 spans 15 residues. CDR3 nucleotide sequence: TGTGCCAGCAGCACCCGGGCCCCCCTGTCGGATACGCAGTATTTT. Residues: CASSTRAPLSDTQYF.

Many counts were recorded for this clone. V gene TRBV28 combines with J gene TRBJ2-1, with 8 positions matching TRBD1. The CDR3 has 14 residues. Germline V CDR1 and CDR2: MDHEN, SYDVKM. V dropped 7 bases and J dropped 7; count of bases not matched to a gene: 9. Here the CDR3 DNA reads TGTGCCAGCAATGTTGAGACAGGGGCAAATGAGCAGTTCTTC. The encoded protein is CASNVETGANEQFF. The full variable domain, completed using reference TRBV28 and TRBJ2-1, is DVKVTQSSRYLVKRTGEKVFLECVQDMDHENMFWYRQDPGLGLRLIYFSYDVKMKEKGDIPEGYSVSREKKERFSLILESASTNQTSMYLCASNVETGANEQFFGPGTRLTVL.

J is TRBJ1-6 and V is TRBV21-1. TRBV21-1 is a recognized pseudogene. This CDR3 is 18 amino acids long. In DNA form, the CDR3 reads TGTGCCAGCAGCAAAGCGCTTTATCGGGGCAGCAAGGGTTCACCCCTCCACTTT. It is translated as CASSKALYRGSKGSPLHF.

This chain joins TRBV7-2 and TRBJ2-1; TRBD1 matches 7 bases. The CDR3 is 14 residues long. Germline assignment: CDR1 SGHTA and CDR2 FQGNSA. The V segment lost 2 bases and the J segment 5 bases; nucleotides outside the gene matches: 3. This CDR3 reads CASSLNQGDNEQFF. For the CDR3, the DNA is TGTGCCAGCAGCTTAAATCAGGGGGACAATGAGCAGTTCTTC.

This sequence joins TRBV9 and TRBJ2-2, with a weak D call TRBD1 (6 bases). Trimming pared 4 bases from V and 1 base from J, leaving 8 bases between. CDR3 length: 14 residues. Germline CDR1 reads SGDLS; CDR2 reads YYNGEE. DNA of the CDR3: TGTGCCAGCAGCACGGGACAGAACACCGGGGAGCTGTTTTTT. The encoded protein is CASSTGQNTGELFF.

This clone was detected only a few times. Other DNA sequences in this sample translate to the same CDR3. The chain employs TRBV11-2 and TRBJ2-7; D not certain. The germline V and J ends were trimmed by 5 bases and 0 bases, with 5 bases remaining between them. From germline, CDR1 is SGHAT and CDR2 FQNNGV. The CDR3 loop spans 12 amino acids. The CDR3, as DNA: TGTGCCAGCAGCCTTAGCTCCTACGAGCAGTACTTC. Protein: CASSLSSYEQYF.

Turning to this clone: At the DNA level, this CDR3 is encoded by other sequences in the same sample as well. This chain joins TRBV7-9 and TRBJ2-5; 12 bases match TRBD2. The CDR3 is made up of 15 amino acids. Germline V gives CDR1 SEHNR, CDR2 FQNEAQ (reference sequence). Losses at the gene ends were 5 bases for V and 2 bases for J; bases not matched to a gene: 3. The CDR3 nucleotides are TGTGCCAGCAGCAGAGGGACTAGCGGGCAAGAGACCCAGTACTTC. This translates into CASSRGTSGQETQYF. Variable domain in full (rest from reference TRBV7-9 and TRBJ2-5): DTGVSQNPRHKITKRGQNVTFRCDPISEHNRLYWYRQTLGQGPEFLTYFQNEAQLEKSRLLSDRFSAERPKGSFSTLEIQRTEQGDSAMYLCASSRGTSGQETQYFGPGTRLLVL.

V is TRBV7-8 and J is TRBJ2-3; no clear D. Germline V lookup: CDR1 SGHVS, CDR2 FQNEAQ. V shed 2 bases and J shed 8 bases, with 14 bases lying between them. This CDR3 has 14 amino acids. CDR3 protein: CASSLSPSLVTQYF. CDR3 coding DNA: TGTGCCAGCAGCTTATCCCCAAGTCTAGTTACGCAGTATTTT.

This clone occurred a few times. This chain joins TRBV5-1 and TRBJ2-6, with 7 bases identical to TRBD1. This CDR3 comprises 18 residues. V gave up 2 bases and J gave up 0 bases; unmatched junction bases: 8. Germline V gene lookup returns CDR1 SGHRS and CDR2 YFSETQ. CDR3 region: CASSFSGQPYSGANVLTF. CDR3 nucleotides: TGCGCCAGCAGCTTCTCGGGACAGCCCTACTCTGGGGCCAACGTCCTGACTTTC. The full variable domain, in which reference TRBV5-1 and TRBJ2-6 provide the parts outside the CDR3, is KAGVTQTPRYLIKTRGQQVTLSCSPISGHRSVSWYQQTPGQGLQFLFEYFSETQRNKGNFPGRFSGRQFSNSRSEMNVSTLELGDSALYLCASSFSGQPYSGANVLTFGAGSRLTVL.

CDR3 in DNA: TGTGCCAGCAGTTTTCAGTTAGATAACTATGGCTACACCTTC. This translates into CASSFQLDNYGYTF. V gene TRBV6-6 combines with J gene TRBJ1-2; D uncertain. This CDR3 has 14 amino acids. Trimming stripped 4 bases from V and 1 base from J, with 10 bases between. Germline loops: CDR1 MNHNY, CDR2 SVGAGI (reference sequence).

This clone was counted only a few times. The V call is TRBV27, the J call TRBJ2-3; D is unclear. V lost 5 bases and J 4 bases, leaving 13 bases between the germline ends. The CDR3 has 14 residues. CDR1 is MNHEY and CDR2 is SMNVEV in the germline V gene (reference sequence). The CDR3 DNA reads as TGTGCCAGCAGTGCGACACTTAGGGCAGATACGCAGTATTTT. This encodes CASSATLRADTQYF.

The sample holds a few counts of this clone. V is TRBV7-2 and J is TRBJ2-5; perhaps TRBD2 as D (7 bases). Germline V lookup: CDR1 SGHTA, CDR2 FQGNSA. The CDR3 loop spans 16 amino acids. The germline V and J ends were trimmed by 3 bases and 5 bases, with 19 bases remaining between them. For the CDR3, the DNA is TGTGCCAGCAGCTTCTGGGCGGGGGCCCGACGGGAGACCCAGTACTTC. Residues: CASSFWAGARRETQYF.

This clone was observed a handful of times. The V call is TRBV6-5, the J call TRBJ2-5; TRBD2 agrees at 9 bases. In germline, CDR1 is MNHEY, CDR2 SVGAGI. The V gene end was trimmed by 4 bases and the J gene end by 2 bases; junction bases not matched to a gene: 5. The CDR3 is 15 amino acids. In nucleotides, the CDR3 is TGTGCCAGCAGTTCCCCAGCGGGGGGTCAAGAGACCCAGTACTTC. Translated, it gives CASSSPAGGQETQYF.

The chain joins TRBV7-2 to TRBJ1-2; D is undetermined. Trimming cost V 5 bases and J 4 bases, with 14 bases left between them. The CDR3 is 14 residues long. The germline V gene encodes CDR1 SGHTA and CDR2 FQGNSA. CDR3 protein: CASSHERQAYGYTF. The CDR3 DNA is TGTGCCAGCAGCCACGAGAGGCAGGCCTATGGCTACACCTTC. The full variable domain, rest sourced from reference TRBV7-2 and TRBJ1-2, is GAGVSQSPSNKVTEKGKDVELRCDPISGHTALYWYRQSLGQGLEFLIYFQGNSAPDKSGLPSDRFSAERTGGSVSTLTIQRTQQEDSAVYLCASSHERQAYGYTFGSGTRLTVV.

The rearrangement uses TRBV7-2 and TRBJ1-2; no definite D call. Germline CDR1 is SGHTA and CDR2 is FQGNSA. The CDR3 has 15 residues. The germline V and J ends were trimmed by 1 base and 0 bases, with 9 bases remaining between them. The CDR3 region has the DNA TGTGCCAGCAGCTTAGGGCAGCATTCTAACTATGGCTACACCTTC. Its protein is CASSLGQHSNYGYTF.

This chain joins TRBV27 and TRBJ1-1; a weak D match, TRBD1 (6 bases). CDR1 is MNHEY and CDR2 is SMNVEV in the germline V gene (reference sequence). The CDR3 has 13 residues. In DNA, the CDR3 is TGTGGCTCCCAAATGGGACAGAACACTGAAGCTTTCTTT. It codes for CGSQMGQNTEAFF.

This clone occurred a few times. CDR3 amino acids: CASSFGTGANYGYTF. The CDR3, as DNA: TGTGCCAGCAGCTTCGGGACAGGGGCTAACTATGGCTACACCTTC. The chain joins TRBV7-2 to TRBJ1-2; 10 bases match TRBD1. V was pared by 3 bases and J by 0 bases, with 1 base of the junction left unmatched. The CDR3 runs 15 residues. CDR1 SGHTA and CDR2 FQGNSA come from the germline V gene.

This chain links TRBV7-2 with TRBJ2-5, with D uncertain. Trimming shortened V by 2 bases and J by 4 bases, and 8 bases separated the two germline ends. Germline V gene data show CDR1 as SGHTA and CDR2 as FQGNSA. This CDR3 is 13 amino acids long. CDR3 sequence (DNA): TGTGCCAGCAGCTTAAGCAAAGGAGAGACCCAGTACTTC. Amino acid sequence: CASSLSKGETQYF.